Listed below are T cell receptor beta chains from one sample, sequenced in a study of control samples from healthy donors and cancer patients. Method: immunoSEQ multiplex PCR; TCRdb's copy keeps in-frame clones and lacks some. The sample includes about 120,000 clones, approximately 90% seen only once; the top ten take around 2.3%. The material sequenced was blood. Receptor source: a man aged 40-50 years in good health. Each CDR3 is given with its conserved first and last residue. The D gene is left open where the match is weak. Clone size is given for some rows only: seen once, a few or many times, or a class if the clone is expanded.

TRBJ2-3 . . TRBV6-5 CASKRTATSTDTQYF TGTGCCAGCAAGAGGACAGCTACTAGCACAGATACGCAGTATTTT
TRBJ1-2 . . TRBV29-1 CSVEVGDMRGYTF TGCAGCGTTGAAGTCGGGGACATGAGGGGCTACACCTTC
TRBJ2-3 . . TRBV5-6 CASSLALGGDTQYF TGTGCCAGCAGCTTGGCCTTGGGAGGAGATACGCAGTATTTT
TRBJ1-3 TRBD1 . TRBV7-9 CASSLAPRDRGNTIYF TGTGCCAGCAGCTTAGCCCCCCGGGACAGAGGAAACACCATATATTTT
TRBJ1-6 . . TRBV30 CAWSVGRAYNSPLHF TGTGCCTGGAGTGTGGGTAGGGCGTATAATTCACCCCTCCACTTT
TRBJ2-1 . . TRBV3-1/TRBV3-2 CASSQVQSYNEQFF TGTGCCAGCAGCCAAGTTCAGAGTTACAATGAGCAGTTCTTC
TRBJ2-6 . . TRBV5-1 CASSLTASGANVLTF TGCGCCAGCAGCTTGACAGCCTCTGGGGCCAACGTCCTGACTTTC
TRBJ1-2 . once TRBV2 CASSEGRGGDYGYTF TGTGCCAGCAGTGAAGGCAGGGGAGGGGACTATGGCTACACCTTC
TRBJ1-5 . few TRBV28 CASTRGGASNQPQHF TGTGCCAGCACCCGAGGGGGGGCGAGCAATCAGCCCCAGCATTTT
TRBJ1-3 TRBD1 . TRBV9 CASSVDDGDRLSTIYF TGTGCCAGCAGCGTAGACGATGGGGACAGGTTGAGCACCATATATTTT
TRBJ1-5 . . TRBV19 CASSTKGRTTQPQHF TGTGCCAGTAGTACAAAAGGACGGACCACCCAGCCCCAGCATTTT
TRBJ2-2 . . TRBV19 CASRLDRSSTGELFF TGTGCCAGCCGACTAGACAGGAGTTCCACCGGGGAGCTGTTTTTT
TRBJ2-3 . . TRBV9 CASSVVGGQDTQYF TGTGCCAGCAGCGTAGTTGGGGGGCAGGATACGCAGTATTTT
TRBJ2-4 . . TRBV2 CASGGNIQYF TGTGCCAGCGGGGGGAACATTCAGTACTTC
TRBJ2-3 . . TRBV2 CASSEGRSFEDTQYF TGTGCCAGCAGCGAGGGAAGATCTTTCGAAGATACGCAGTATTTT
TRBJ1-1 . once TRBV9 CASSPRTENTEAFF TGTGCCAGCAGCCCGAGGACAGAAAACACTGAAGCTTTCTTT
TRBJ2-2 TRBD2 . TRBV10-3 CAVAGTTTGELFF TGTGCCGTCGCCGGGACTACCACCGGGGAGCTGTTTTTT
TRBJ2-7 . . TRBV5-1 CASSFQGYRYEQYF TGCGCCAGCAGCTTCCAGGGGTATCGCTACGAGCAGTACTTC
TRBJ1-1 . . TRBV6-5 CASSWIDRNTEAFF TGTGCCAGCAGTTGGATCGACAGAAACACTGAAGCTTTCTTT
TRBJ2-2 . . TRBV6-6 CASRRTANTGELFF TGTGCCAGCAGACGTACAGCGAACACCGGGGAGCTGTTTTTT
TRBJ2-2 . . TRBV21-1 CASSKWSGRVTTNTGELFF TGTGCCAGCAGCAAATGGTCCGGGCGGGTTACAACGAACACCGGGGAGCTGTTTTTT
TRBJ2-3 TRBD2 . TRBV14 CASSRLAGERTDTQYF TGTGCCAGCAGTAGACTAGCGGGGGAACGTACAGATACGCAGTATTTT
TRBJ1-5 . . TRBV6-6 CASSYFSNQPQHF TGTGCCAGCAGTTACTTTAGCAATCAGCCCCAGCATTTT
TRBJ2-3 TRBD2 . TRBV6-4 CASSVAGGTDTQYF TGTGCCAGCAGTGTAGCGGGGGGCACAGATACGCAGTATTTT
TRBJ2-6 . . TRBV9 CASSATGANVLTF TGTGCCAGCAGCGCGACTGGGGCCAACGTCCTGACTTTC
TRBJ1-2 . . TRBV7-8 CASSADSPGNYGYTF TGTGCCAGCAGCGCGGACAGCCCGGGAAACTATGGCTACACCTTC
TRBJ1-4 TRBD1 . TRBV6-5 CASRQGGSEKLFF TGTGCCAGCAGGCAGGGGGGGAGTGAAAAACTGTTTTTT
TRBJ2-7 . . TRBV4-2 CASSQDIYYEQYF TGTGCCAGCAGCCAAGATATATACTACGAGCAGTACTTC
TRBJ1-6 . . TRBV6-1 CASSDHPGSPLHF TGTGCCAGCAGTGATCACCCAGGGTCACCCCTCCACTTT
TRBJ1-2 TRBD1 once TRBV28 CAIEGGQGVGGYTF TGTGCCATAGAGGGTGGACAGGGCGTAGGGGGCTACACCTTC
TRBJ2-1 . . TRBV6-4 CASRLDSNNEQFF TGTGCCAGCAGATTAGACTCGAACAATGAGCAGTTCTTC
TRBJ2-1 . . TRBV5-1 CASSLFFDEQFF TGCGCCAGCAGCTTGTTCTTTGATGAGCAGTTCTTC